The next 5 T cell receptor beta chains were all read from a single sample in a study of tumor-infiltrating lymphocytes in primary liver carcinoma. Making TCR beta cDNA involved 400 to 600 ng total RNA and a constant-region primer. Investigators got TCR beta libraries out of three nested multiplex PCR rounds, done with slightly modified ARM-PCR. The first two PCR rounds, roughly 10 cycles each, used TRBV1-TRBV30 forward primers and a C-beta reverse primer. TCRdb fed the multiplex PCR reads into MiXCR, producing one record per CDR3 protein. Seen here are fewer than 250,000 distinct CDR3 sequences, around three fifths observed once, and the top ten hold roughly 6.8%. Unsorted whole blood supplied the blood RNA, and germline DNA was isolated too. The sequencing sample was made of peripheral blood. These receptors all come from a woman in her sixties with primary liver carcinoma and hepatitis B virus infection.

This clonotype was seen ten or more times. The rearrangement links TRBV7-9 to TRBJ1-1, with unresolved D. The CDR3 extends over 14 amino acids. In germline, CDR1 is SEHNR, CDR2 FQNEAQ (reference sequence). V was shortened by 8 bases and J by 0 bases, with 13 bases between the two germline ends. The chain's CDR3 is CASGLTAVNTEAFF. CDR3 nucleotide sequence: TGTGCCAGCGGCCTCACGGCGGTGAACACTGAAGCTTTCTTT.

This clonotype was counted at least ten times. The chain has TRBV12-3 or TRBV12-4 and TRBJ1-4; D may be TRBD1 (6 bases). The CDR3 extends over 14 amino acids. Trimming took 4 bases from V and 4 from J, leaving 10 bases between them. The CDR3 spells CASSSWGLNEKLFF. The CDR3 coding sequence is TGTGCCAGCAGTTCTTGGGGGCTTAATGAAAAACTGTTTTTT.

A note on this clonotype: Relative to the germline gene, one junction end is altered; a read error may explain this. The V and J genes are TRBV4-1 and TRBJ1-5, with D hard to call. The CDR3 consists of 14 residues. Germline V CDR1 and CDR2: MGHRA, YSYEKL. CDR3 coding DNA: TGCACCAGCAGCCCAATCGAGACTGGTCGGCTCCAGCATTTT. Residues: CTSSPIETGRLQHF.

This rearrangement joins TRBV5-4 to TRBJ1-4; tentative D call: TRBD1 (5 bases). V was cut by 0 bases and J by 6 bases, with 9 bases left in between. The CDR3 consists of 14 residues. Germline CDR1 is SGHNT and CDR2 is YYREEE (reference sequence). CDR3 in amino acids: CASSLGGGDEKLFF. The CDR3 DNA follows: TGTGCCAGCAGCTTGGGTGGGGGTGATGAAAAACTGTTTTTT.

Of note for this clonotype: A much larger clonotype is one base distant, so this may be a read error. CDR3 protein: CASSRLQDGTYEQYF. The CDR3 DNA is TGTGCCAGCAGTAGACTACAGGATGGGACCTACGAGCAGTACTTC. The V call is TRBV6-1, the J call TRBJ2-7; D is tentatively TRBD1 or TRBD2 (5 bases each). Germline loops: CDR1 MNHNS, CDR2 SASEGT. The V gene lost 5 bases and the J gene lost 2 bases, with 16 bases spanning the gap. The CDR3 consists of 15 residues.